The T cell receptor beta chain under discussion was sequenced for a study of tumor-infiltrating lymphocytes in primary liver carcinoma. As for the study in general: All lesions had stage T1-T3 N0M0 and about 4.2 to 10 cm widths. Study-wide findings and caveats: Compared with tumor region pairs, tumor-adjacent and tumor-blood pairs overlapped less. The study found only about 7.5-25% of top clones in all five tumor regions. Tumor top-250-clone fraction significantly exceeded that of blood (p = 0.039).

CDR3 size: 16 residues. Germline loops: CDR1 SGHDN, CDR2 FVKESK. In this sample, this clonotype turned up a few times. What it binds is not known. One end of the junction is discordant with germline, which a read error may explain. The template, approximately 500 ng total RNA, yielded TCR beta cDNA made with a constant-region primer. Each TCR beta library was derived from three nested multiplex PCR rounds that employed slightly modified ARM-PCR. Primers for the first two PCR rounds were TRBV1-TRBV30 forward primers and a C-beta reverse primer (around 10 cycles per round). Each CDR3 protein is one row after TCRdb ran MiXCR on the multiplex PCR reads. In the table there are tens of thousands of distinct CDR3 sequences, around three quarters of which are singletons. The tissue used was unsorted bulk material of about 17-33 mg. RNA and DNA were co-extracted from it with the AllPrep DNA/RNA mini kit.

This TCR was sampled from a man between 35 and 55 years old with primary liver carcinoma and hepatitis B virus infection. Sequencing used liver tumor tissue from sampling region 3. Specified subset: tumor region T3, left-lateral pole. This chain uses TRBV14 with TRBJ2-5, with TRBD2 matching 8 bases. This CDR3 is CACSHRSGSPQEAQYF. The DNA of the CDR3 is TGTGCCTGCAGCCATAGGAGCGGGAGCCCGCAAGAGGCCCAGTACTTC.